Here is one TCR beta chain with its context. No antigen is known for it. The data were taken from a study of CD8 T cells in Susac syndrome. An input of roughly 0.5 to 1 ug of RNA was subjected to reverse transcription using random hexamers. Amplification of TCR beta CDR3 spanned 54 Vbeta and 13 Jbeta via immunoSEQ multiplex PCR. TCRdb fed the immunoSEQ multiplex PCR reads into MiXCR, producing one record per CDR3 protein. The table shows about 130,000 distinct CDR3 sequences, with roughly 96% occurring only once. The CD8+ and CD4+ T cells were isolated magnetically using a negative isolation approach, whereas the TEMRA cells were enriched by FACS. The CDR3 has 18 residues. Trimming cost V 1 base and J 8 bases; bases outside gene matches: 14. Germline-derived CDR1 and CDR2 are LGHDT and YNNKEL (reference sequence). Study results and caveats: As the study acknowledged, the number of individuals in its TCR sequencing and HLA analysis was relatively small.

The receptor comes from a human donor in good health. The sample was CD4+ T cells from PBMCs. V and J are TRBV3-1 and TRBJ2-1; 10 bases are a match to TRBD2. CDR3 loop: CASSQGAYVLAGVHEQFF. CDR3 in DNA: TGTGCCAGCAGCCAAGGGGCATATGTCCTAGCGGGAGTGCATGAGCAGTTCTTC.